The T cell receptor (beta chain) under discussion was sequenced for a study of glioma-infiltrating T cells after dendritic cell vaccination. Whole-study findings and limits: The cohort had few patients with full blood and tumor sets.

Turning to this clone: What it binds is not known.

Sequencing used immunoSEQ multiplex PCR; TCRdb keeps in-frame clones, though not all of them. The data hold around 23,000 clones, with about 90% observed a single time. This sample's time point: after dendritic cell vaccination, including at tumor progression/relapse. Before vaccination, two weeks after the third vaccination, and at progression, PBMC were collected. The CDR3 is made up of 13 amino acids. Germline CDR1 is MNHEY and CDR2 is SMNVEV (reference sequence). V was clipped by 4 bases and J by 6 bases, with 9 bases between them. J is TRBJ2-2 and V is TRBV27, with D perhaps TRBD2 (5 bases). The clonotype originates from a human donor with glioblastoma. This material consisted of blood, taken after dendritic cell vaccination. The CDR3 protein is CASSYPRAGELFF. Written as DNA, the CDR3 is TGTGCCAGCAGTTACCCGAGGGCCGGGGAGCTGTTTTTT.